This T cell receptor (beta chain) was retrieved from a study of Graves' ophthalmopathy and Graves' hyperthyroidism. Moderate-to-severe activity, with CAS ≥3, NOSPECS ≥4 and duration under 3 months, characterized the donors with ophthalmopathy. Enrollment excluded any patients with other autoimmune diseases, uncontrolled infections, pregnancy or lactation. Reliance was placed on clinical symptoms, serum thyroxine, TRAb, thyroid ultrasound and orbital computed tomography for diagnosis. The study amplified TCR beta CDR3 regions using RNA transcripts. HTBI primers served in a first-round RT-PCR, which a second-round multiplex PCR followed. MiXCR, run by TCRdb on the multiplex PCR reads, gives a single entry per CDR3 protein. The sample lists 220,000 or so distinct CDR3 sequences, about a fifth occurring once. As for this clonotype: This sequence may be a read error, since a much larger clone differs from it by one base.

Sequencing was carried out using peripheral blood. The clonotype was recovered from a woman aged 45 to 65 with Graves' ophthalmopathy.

The CDR3 region has the DNA TGTGCCACCAGTTGGCGCCGGGACTATTACGAGCAGTACTTC. It specifies CATSWRRDYYEQYF. The V and J genes are TRBV27 and TRBJ2-7; 7 bases line up with TRBD2. The CDR3 sequence is 14 residues long. CDR1 is MNHEY and CDR2 is SMNVEV in the germline V gene (reference sequence).